This T cell receptor (beta chain) was sequenced during a study of blood T cell repertoires in COVID-19. Study-level information: Sites in the United States, Italy and Spain provided acute and convalescent COVID-19 samples. T cells, B-cell-depleted T cells, or PBMCs supplied cDNA or gDNA.

Germline CDR1 and CDR2: SGHRS and YFSETQ. The CDR3 spans 15 residues. Trimming took 4 bases from V and 3 from J, leaving 16 bases between them. The table came from immunoSEQ multiplex PCR; TCRdb's copy has only in-frame clones and leaves some out. This sample has a few hundred thousand clones; approximately 80% occur once, and the top ten carry roughly 5.3%. The rearrangement joins TRBV5-1 to TRBJ1-2; D uncertain. Material for sequencing was PBMCs or T cells enriched from blood (not recorded which). This clonotype originated in a man aged 35 to 55 who had been exposed to COVID-19. CDR3 loop: CASSPRAGGDYGYTF. The CDR3 DNA reads as TGCGCCAGCAGCCCACGGGCTGGCGGGGACTATGGCTACACCTTC.